This record looks at one TCR beta chain sequence and its context. This specimen belongs to a study of T cells in tuberculosis. The time point denotes: new active TB diagnosis, blood taken before or within 7 days of starting treatment. Each clinical donor contributed on average approximately 100,000 T cells from unsorted cryopreserved PBMC. The CDR3 length is 14 residues. Germline CDR1 KGHSH, CDR2 LQKENI. V lost 4 bases and J 7 bases, leaving 14 bases between the germline ends. Here immunoSEQ multiplex PCR was the method, and the copy in TCRdb shows in-frame clones only, minus some. The sample carries tens of thousands of clones, around 90% recorded once.

V gene TRBV18 combines with J gene TRBJ2-1, with a tentative D call TRBD1 (6 bases). The clonotype was recovered from an adult with tuberculosis. Material: PBMCs, obtained at tuberculosis diagnosis. The CDR3 nucleotides are TGTGCCAGCTCACTGGGGGCAGGGAGTAATGAGCAGTTCTTC. Residues: CASSLGAGSNEQFF.